This T cell receptor beta chain was retrieved from a study of identifying expanded T cells in peripheral blood. Germline loops: CDR1 LGHNA, CDR2 YNFKEQ. The length of the CDR3 is 15 residues. V lost 5 bases and J 0 bases, leaving 11 bases between the germline ends. Sequencing used immunoSEQ multiplex PCR; TCRdb keeps in-frame clones, though not all of them. The repertoire holds around 120,000 clones, with 65% to 90% as singletons. V gene TRBV4-2 combines with J gene TRBJ2-1, with a weak D call TRBD2 (7 bases). The sequenced sample was blood. The source of this sequence is a person between 18 and 70 years old in good health. Written as DNA, the CDR3 is TGTGCCAGCAGCGATAGGGGGGGCTCCTACAATGAGCAGTTCTTC. Its protein is CASSDRGGSYNEQFF.